This T cell receptor (beta chain) was obtained from a study of T-cell memory formation after mild COVID-19. Study-wide background: TCR clusters showed largely donor specificity. Regarding the study as a whole: The study found balanced CD4/CD8 in clones contracting day 15 to 85 and a CD4+ lean in later expanders. Pre-infection memory contained some responding clones, which suggested that cross-reactive memory had joined.

Trimming took off 4 bases at V and 4 bases at J, with 20 bases between the two ends. This CDR3 is built from 15 residues. Germline assignment: CDR1 DFQATT and CDR2 SNEGSKA (reference sequence). cDNA libraries for TCR alpha and TCR beta, carrying sample barcodes and UMIs, came from 5'RACE with constant-segment primers. One entry per CDR3 protein, called by TCRdb with MiXCR from the 5' RACE reads. Of under 200,000 distinct CDR3 sequences in the sample, 31% were seen once. As to this clonotype: No antigen is known for it.

The source material was PBMCs or a T cell subset sorted from them (not recorded which). The chain combines TRBV20-1 with TRBJ2-7; TRBD1 might be the D (6 bases). The clonotype comes from an adult woman who had mild COVID-19 (a few samples of this study predate the infection). Cell type and time point are not known. The CDR3 loop reads CSATLSRTVRYEQYF. The CDR3 DNA follows: TGCAGTGCTACATTATCCCGGACAGTGAGGTACGAGCAGTACTTC.